These T cell receptor beta chains were read from a single sample in a study of blood T cells in healthy people across ages. TCRdb used MiXCR to reprocess the 5' RACE reads, holding one entry per CDR3 protein. The top ten hold approximately 0.7% of the sample, which has 1 million or so distinct CDR3 sequences, less than 25% seen once. The same specimen was also included in a second study, on T cells of mothers and their children.

Sequences were obtained from blood. These receptors were taken from a girl aged 2-10 years in good health. Both conserved end residues are trimmed from each CDR3. Expanded clones are given a class, and other clones once, few, many or no size at all.

V gene	clone size	J gene	CDR3 protein
TRBV28	.	TRBJ2-1	TSRTLAGDNEQF
TRBV5-4	few	TRBJ2-3	ASSLGRGEKDTQY
TRBV7-2	few	TRBJ1-4	ASSPQIGEKLF
TRBV20-1	once	TRBJ2-5	SASDRDGQETQY
TRBV5-6	few	TRBJ1-2	ASSLGLEQIYGYT
TRBV11-3	.	TRBJ2-3	ASSLWRPGQGGGKVADTQY
TRBV7-2	.	TRBJ2-2	ASSLVRGGELF
TRBV28	few	TRBJ2-2	ASSQSGRVSNTGELF
TRBV4-1	few	TRBJ2-7	ASSHGQAEQY
TRBV4-1	.	TRBJ2-7	ASSQERDRGYEQY
TRBV12-3/TRBV12-4	few	TRBJ2-1	ASSKPPGSHEF
TRBV27	.	TRBJ1-2	ASDQTLPTGNYGYT
TRBV28	.	TRBJ1-5	ASSTPQVGNQPQH
TRBV12-3/TRBV12-4	.	TRBJ1-4	ASSPGTGGREKLF
TRBV20-1	.	TRBJ1-5	SALVGPGVL
TRBV5-1	.	TRBJ2-5	ASSSLQGSGETQY
TRBV5-6	.	TRBJ2-1	ASSGRAGGPYNEQF
TRBV7-3	few	TRBJ2-3	ASSLGDAQY
TRBV20-1	once	TRBJ2-1	SARVALGTSGAYNEQF
TRBV7-2	.	TRBJ1-3	ASSNRVEGTIY
TRBV28	few	TRBJ2-3	ASRSSEGGQRDTQY
TRBV9	.	TRBJ2-1	ASSPFTSGRANEQF